Described below is a single T cell receptor (beta chain) sequence and its context. The antigen remains unidentified. Amplification used 60 Vbeta primers and 13 Jbeta primers. TCRdb's table, derived via immunoSEQ multiplex PCR, lists solely in-frame clones and lacks some. Among about 190,000 clones listed, about 85% were seen once. The source of the sample is a study of cytomegalovirus exposure and HLA in healthy donors. General study results and limits: In a later analysis, compared with equally common non-associated chains, HLA-associated beta chains were more expanded. It was reportedly the case that the classifier diagnosed cytomegalovirus status with high specificity and sensitivity.

CDR1 SGHTA and CDR2 FQGNSA come from the germline V gene. The CDR3 has 13 amino acids. Trimming pared 5 bases from V and 4 bases from J, leaving 12 bases between. The rearrangement uses TRBV7-2 and TRBJ2-7; D is possibly TRBD1 (5 bases). The sample taken for sequencing was PBMCs. This TCR derives from a woman aged 50 to 60 in good health and CMV-seronegative. The DNA of the CDR3 is TGTGCCAGCAGCATCCCGACAGAATACGAGCAGTACTTC. Its translation: CASSIPTEYEQYF.